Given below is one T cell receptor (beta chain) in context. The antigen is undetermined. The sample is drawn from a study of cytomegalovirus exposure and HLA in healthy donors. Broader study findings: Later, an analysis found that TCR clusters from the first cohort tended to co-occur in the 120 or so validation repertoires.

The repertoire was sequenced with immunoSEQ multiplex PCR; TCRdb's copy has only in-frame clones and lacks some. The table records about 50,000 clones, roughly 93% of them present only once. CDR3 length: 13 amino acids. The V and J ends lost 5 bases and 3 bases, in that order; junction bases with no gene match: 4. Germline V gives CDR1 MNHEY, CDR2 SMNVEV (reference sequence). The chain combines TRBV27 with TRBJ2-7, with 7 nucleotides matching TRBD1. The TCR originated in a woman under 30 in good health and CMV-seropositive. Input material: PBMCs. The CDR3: CASSPRTGYEQYF. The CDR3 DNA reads TGTGCCAGCAGTCCCCGGACAGGCTACGAGCAGTACTTC.